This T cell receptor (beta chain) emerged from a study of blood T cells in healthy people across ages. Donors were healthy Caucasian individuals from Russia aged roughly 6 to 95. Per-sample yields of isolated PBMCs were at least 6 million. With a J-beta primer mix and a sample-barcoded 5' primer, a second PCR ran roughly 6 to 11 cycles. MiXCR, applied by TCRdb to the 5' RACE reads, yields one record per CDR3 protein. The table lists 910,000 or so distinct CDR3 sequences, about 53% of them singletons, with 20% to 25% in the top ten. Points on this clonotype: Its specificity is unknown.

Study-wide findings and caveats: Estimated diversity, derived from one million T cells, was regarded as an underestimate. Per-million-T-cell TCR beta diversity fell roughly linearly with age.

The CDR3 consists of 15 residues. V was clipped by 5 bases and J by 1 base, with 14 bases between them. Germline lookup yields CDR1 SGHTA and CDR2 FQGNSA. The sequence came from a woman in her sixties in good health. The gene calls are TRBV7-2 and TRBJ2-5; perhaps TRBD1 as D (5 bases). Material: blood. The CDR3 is CASSPLGALQETQYF. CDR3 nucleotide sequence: TGTGCCAGCAGCCCGTTAGGGGCACTCCAAGAGACCCAGTACTTC. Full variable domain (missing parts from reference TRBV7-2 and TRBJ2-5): GAGVSQSPSNKVTEKGKDVELRCDPISGHTALYWYRQSLGQGLEFLIYFQGNSAPDKSGLPSDRFSAERTGGSVSTLTIQRTQQEDSAVYLCASSPLGALQETQYFGPGTRLLVL.